This entry concerns a single T cell receptor (beta chain). Its antigen remains unidentified. Losses at the gene ends were 0 bases for V and 4 bases for J; bases not matched to a gene: 6. CDR3 length: 15 amino acids. The germline gives CDR1 SGDLS, CDR2 YYNGEE. Sequencing was performed with immunoSEQ multiplex PCR; in TCRdb, only in-frame clones are kept and a portion is missing. The profile covers about 39,000 clones, with roughly 80% appearing a single time and about 37% taken by the ten largest. This specimen comes from a study of T cells in localized non-small cell lung cancer. Overall study results and limits: Sequencing was limited to one tumor region, leaving the possibility of heterogeneity open. It was uninvolved adjacent lung that showed the highest T cell clonality, exceeding tumor. Appearances in adjacent lung were noted for a median roughly 58 of the top 100 tumor clones. Higher blood T cell density went with longer overall survival.

The TCR was taken from a woman aged 35 to 70 with stage II squamous cell lung carcinoma. The source material was PBMCs, sampled before any cancer treatment. V and J are TRBV9 and TRBJ1-2; 7 bases line up with TRBD1. The CDR3: CASSVGGTALYGYTF. CDR3 DNA: TGTGCCAGCAGCGTAGGAGGGACAGCCCTCTATGGCTACACCTTC.